This entry is about one TCR beta chain. The data originate from a study of blood T cell repertoires in COVID-19. The overall study: Sites in the United States, Italy and Spain provided acute and convalescent COVID-19 samples. PBMCs, B-cell-depleted T cells, or T cells provided the cDNA or gDNA that made up the material.

Per the study methods: By means of reference gene primer amplification, nucleated cell counts were estimated. The table came from immunoSEQ multiplex PCR; TCRdb's copy has only in-frame clones and leaves some out. That table gives V, J and clone size, and the DNA gave D and trimming. This sample has about 220,000 clones, with over 70% found just once. The CDR3 loop spans 18 amino acids. V lost 1 base to trimming and J lost 5 bases; unmatched junction nucleotides: 8. Germline-derived CDR1 and CDR2 are SEHNR and FQNEAQ (reference sequence). The origin of this receptor is an older woman with acute or convalescent COVID-19. The sequencing input was peripheral blood. This rearrangement joins TRBV7-9 to TRBJ2-1, with 13 positions matching TRBD2. CDR3 amino acids: CASSLVGLAGIRDNEQFF. The CDR3 DNA follows: TGTGCCAGCAGCTTAGTGGGACTAGCGGGGATAAGGGACAATGAGCAGTTCTTC.